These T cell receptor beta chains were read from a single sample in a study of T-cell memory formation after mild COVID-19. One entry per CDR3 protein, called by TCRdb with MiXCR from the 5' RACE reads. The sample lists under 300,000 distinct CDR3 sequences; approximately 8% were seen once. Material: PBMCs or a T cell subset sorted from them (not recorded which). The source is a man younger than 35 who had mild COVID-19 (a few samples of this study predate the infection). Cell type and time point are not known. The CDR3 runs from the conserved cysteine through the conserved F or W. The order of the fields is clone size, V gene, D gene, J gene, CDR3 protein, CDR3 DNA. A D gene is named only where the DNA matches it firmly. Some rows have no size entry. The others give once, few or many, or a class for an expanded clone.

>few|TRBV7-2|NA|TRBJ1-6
CASSSGLDSPLHF
TGTGCCAGCAGCTCCGGGTTAGATTCACCCCTCCACTTT
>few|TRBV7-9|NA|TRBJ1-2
CASSFTDRENYGYTF
TGTGCCAGCAGTTTCACGGACAGAGAGAACTATGGCTACACCTTC
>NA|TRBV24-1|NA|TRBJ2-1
CATSDLTAVYNEQFF
TGTGCCACCAGTGATTTGACGGCTGTCTACAATGAGCAGTTCTTC
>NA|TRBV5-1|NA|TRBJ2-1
CASSLGPINEQFF
TGCGCCAGCAGCTTGGGGCCGATCAATGAGCAGTTCTTC
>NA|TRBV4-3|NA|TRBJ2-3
CASSQDTGGSTDTQYF
TGCGCCAGCAGCCAAGATACCGGGGGTAGCACAGATACGCAGTATTTT
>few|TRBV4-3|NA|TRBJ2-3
CASSQDSGDTQYF
TGCGCCAGCAGCCAAGACTCCGGGGATACGCAGTATTTT
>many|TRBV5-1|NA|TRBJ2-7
CASSLGERPYEQYF
TGCGCCAGCAGCTTGGGGGAGAGACCCTACGAGCAGTACTTC
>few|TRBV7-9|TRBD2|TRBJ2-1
CASSDSSGGALNEQFF
TGTGCCAGCAGCGACTCTAGCGGGGGGGCCTTGAATGAGCAGTTCTTC
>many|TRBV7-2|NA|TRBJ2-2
CASSFQRVTGELFF
TGTGCCAGCAGCTTTCAGAGGGTCACCGGGGAGCTGTTTTTT
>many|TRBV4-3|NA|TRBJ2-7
CASSRGDSYEQYF
TGCGCCAGCAGCCGGGGAGACTCCTACGAGCAGTACTTC
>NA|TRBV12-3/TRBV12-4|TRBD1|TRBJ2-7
CASSLGQSGSYEQYF
TGTGCCAGCAGTCTGGGACAGTCCGGCTCCTACGAGCAGTACTTC
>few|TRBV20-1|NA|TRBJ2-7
CSAPLSGGGSYEQYF
TGCAGTGCTCCCTTGTCGGGGGGCGGCTCCTACGAGCAGTACTTC
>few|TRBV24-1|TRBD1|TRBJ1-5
CATSDPGQGRRQPQHF
TGTGCCACCAGTGATCCCGGACAGGGGAGGAGGCAGCCCCAGCATTTT
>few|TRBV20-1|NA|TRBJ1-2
CSARDRVGGSDTF
TGCAGTGCTAGAGATCGGGTCGGAGGCTCTGACACCTTC
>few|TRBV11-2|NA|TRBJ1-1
CASSSGEAFF
TGTGCCAGCAGCTCAGGGGAAGCTTTCTTT
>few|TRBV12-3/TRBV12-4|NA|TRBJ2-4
CASSFTGAAKNIQYF
TGTGCCAGCAGTTTCACCGGGGCCGCCAAAAACATTCAGTACTTC
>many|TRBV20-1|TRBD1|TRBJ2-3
CSAKNPGQGSDTQYF
TGCAGTGCTAAAAACCCAGGACAGGGGTCAGATACGCAGTATTTT
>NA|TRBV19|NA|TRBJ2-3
CASSMSSATDTQYF
TGTGCCAGTAGTATGAGCTCGGCCACAGATACGCAGTATTTT
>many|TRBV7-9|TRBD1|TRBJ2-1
CASSSGQANEQFF
TGTGCCAGCAGCTCGGGACAGGCAAATGAGCAGTTCTTC
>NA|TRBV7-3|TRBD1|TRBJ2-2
CASSAPGQGTNTGELFF
TGTGCCAGCAGCGCACCGGGACAGGGCACGAACACCGGGGAGCTGTTTTTT
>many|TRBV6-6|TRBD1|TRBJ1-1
CASSWTGRNTEAFF
TGTGCCAGCAGTTGGACAGGGAGGAACACTGAAGCTTTCTTT
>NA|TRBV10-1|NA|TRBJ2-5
CASMRETQYF
TGCGCCAGCATGAGGGAGACCCAGTACTTC
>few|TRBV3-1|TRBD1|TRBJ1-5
CASSPRQGTNQPQHF
TGTGCCAGCAGCCCTAGACAGGGGACCAATCAGCCCCAGCATTTT
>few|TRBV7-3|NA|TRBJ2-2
CASSLTRPRNTGELFF
TGTGCCAGCAGCTTAACTCGACCTAGGAACACCGGGGAGCTGTTTTTT
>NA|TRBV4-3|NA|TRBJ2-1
CASSQEGHYIYNEQFF
TGCGCCAGCAGCCAAGAGGGGCACTACATCTACAATGAGCAGTTCTTC
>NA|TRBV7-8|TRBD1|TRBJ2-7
CASSLAWDRAYEQYF
TGTGCCAGCAGCTTAGCTTGGGACAGAGCCTACGAGCAGTACTTC
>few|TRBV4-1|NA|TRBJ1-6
CASSQDGGNDSPLHF
TGCGCCAGCAGCCAAGATGGGGGGAATGATTCACCCCTCCACTTT
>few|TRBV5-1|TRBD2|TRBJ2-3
CASSFQRGGGTDTQYF
TGCGCCAGCAGCTTCCAGCGGGGTGGGGGCACAGATACGCAGTATTTT
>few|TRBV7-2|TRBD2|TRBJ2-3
CASSFRLAGADTQYF
TGTGCCAGCAGCTTTAGACTAGCGGGGGCGGATACGCAGTATTTT
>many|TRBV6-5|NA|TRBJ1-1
CASSYGEGTEAFF
TGTGCCAGCAGTTATGGGGAGGGGACTGAAGCTTTCTTT
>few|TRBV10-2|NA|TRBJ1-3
CASRDSLSGNTIYF
TGCGCCAGCAGGGACAGCCTCTCTGGAAACACCATATATTTT
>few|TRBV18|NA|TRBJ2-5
CASSPPRWETQYF
TGTGCCAGCTCACCACCGAGGTGGGAGACCCAGTACTTC
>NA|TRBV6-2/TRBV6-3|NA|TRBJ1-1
CASGEMSWNTEAFF
TGTGCCAGCGGGGAGATGTCGTGGAACACTGAAGCTTTCTTT
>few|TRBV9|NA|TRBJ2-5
CASSVERWSYLETQYF
TGTGCCAGCAGCGTCGAAAGGTGGAGTTATTTAGAGACCCAGTACTTC
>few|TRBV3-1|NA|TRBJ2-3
CASSGGLRTDTQYF
TGTGCCAGCAGTGGGGGGTTGAGAACAGATACGCAGTATTTT
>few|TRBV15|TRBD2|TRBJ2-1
CATSPSGVGEQFF
TGTGCCACCAGCCCTAGCGGTGTTGGTGAGCAGTTCTTC
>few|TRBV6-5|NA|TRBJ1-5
CASSFVGTGNQPQHF
TGTGCCAGCAGTTTTGTTGGGACGGGAAATCAGCCCCAGCATTTT
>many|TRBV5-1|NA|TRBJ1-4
CASSAAPNEKLFF
TGCGCCAGCAGCGCGGCCCCAAATGAAAAACTGTTTTTT
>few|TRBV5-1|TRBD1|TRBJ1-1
CASSTQTGTHTEAFF
TGCGCCAGCAGCACCCAGACAGGGACCCACACTGAAGCTTTCTTT
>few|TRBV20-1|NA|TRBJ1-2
CSADPAGDYGYTF
TGCAGTGCTGACCCGGCCGGGGACTATGGCTACACCTTC
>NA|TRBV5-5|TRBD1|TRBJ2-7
CASSRDRYYEQYF
TGTGCCAGCTCCCGGGACAGATACTACGAGCAGTACTTC
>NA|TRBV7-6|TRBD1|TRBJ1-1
CASSLATGSTEAFF
TGTGCCAGCAGCTTAGCGACAGGGAGCACTGAAGCTTTCTTT
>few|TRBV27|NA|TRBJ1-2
CASSQRPNYGYTF
TGTGCCAGCAGCCAACGGCCTAACTATGGCTACACCTTC
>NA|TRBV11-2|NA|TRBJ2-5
CASSLGPLLRETQYF
TGTGCCAGCAGCTTAGGGCCCCTCCTTCGGGAGACCCAGTACTTC
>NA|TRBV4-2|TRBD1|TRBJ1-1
CASSGGTGTKMNTEAFF
TGTGCCAGCAGCGGGGGGACAGGGACTAAAATGAACACTGAAGCTTTCTTT
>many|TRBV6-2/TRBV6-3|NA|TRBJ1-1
CASSYLPTVEAFF
TGTGCCAGCAGTTACCTCCCCACTGTGGAAGCTTTCTTT